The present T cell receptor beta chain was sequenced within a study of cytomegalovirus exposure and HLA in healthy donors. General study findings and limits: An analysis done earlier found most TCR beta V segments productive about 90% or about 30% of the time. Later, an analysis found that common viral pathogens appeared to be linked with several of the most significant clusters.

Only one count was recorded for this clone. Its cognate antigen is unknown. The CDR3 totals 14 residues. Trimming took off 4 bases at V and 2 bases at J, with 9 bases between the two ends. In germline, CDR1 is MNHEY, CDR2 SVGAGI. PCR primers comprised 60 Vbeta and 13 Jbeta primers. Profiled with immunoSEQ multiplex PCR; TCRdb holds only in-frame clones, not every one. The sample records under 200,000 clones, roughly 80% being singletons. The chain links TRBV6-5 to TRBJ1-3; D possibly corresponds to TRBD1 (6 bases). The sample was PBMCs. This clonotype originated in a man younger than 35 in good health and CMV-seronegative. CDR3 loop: CASSWNRAGNTIYF. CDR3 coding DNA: TGTGCCAGCAGTTGGAACAGGGCTGGAAACACCATATATTTT.